The 10 T cell receptor beta chains below all came from one sample that was sequenced in a study of metastatic and nonmetastatic thyroid tumors. TCRdb reprocessed the PCR reads using MiXCR. The data hold around 41,000 clones, with 3% to 3.5% observed a single time. Not a single patient had been given any form of treatment at any point before undergoing thyroid surgery. Sequenced: blood. Every receptor here comes from a female donor with papillary thyroid cancer or a benign thyroid nodule (not recorded which). Some clones in this sample may be carry-over from other donors' samples.

This chain uses TRBV6-2 or TRBV6-3 with TRBJ2-1; 8 nucleotides line up with TRBD2. V shed 4 bases, J shed 0 bases, and the junction held 5 bases outside the gene matches. This CDR3 contains 16 residues. Germline CDR1 is MNHEY and CDR2 is SVGEGT. The CDR3: CASSSVAGTSYNEQFF. The CDR3 DNA follows: TGTGCCAGCAGTTCCGTAGCGGGAACCTCCTACAATGAGCAGTTCTTC.

This clone was detected a few times. A much larger clone lies a single base off, so this may be a read error. The genes are TRBV6-1 and TRBJ2-1; 7 bases agree with TRBD1. The junction had 4 bases not matched to a gene; V was cut back by 7 bases and J by 4 bases. Per the germline V gene, CDR1 is MNHNS and CDR2 is SASEGT. CDR3 length: 13 amino acids. CDR3 sequence reads: CASNRGGYNEQFF. CDR3 DNA: TGTGCCAGCAACAGGGGCGGTTACAATGAGCAGTTCTTC.

In this sample, this clone turned up many times. The chain couples TRBV5-6 to TRBJ1-1, with 8 bases that match TRBD1. The germline V gene has CDR1 SGHDT and CDR2 YYEEEE. This CDR3 comprises 16 residues. The ends lost 0 bases at V and 9 bases at J; junction bases unmatched: 13. The DNA of the CDR3 is TGTGCCAGCAGCTTGGCCCGGCAGGGGGCCTCTACGAAAGCTTTCTTT. The encoded protein is CASSLARQGASTKAFF.

Notes on this clone: One end of the junction varies from germline; a read error may be responsible. CDR3: CAWSLAGGFQEAQYF. In nucleotides, the CDR3 is TGTGCCTGGAGTTTAGCCGGGGGGTTCCAAGAGGCCCAGTACTTC. The chain recombines TRBV30 with TRBJ2-5; TRBD2 matches at 7 bases. The CDR3 contains 15 residues. The V gene's germline CDR1 is GTSNPN and CDR2 SVGIG (reference sequence).

This rearrangement joins TRBV6-2 or TRBV6-3 to TRBJ1-1; TRBD1 matches at 9 bases. V shed 6 bases, J shed 1 base, and the junction held 6 bases outside the gene matches. Germline CDR1 is MNHEY and CDR2 is SVGEGT. CDR3 length equals 15 residues. The CDR3 region has the DNA TGTGCCAGCAGAAGTCTGGGACAGGGGAACACTGAAGCTTTCTTT. This encodes CASRSLGQGNTEAFF.

This clone occurred a few times. J is TRBJ1-5 and V is TRBV6-5, with 7 positions matching TRBD1. Germline V CDR1 and CDR2: MNHEY, SVGAGI. The CDR3 runs 15 residues. The V gene end was trimmed by 3 bases and the J gene end by 1 base; junction bases not matched to a gene: 3. The CDR3 here is CASSYKTGSNQPQHF. For the CDR3, the DNA is TGTGCCAGCAGTTATAAGACAGGGAGCAATCAGCCCCAGCATTTT.

The CDR3 reads CASSATGARGYTF. In DNA, the CDR3 is TGCGCCAGCAGCGCTACAGGGGCTAGAGGCTACACCTTC. This chain connects TRBV5-1 to TRBJ1-2, with 7 nucleotides matching TRBD1. CDR1 SGHRS and CDR2 YFSETQ come from the germline V gene. This CDR3 comprises 13 residues. The V gene end was trimmed by 4 bases and the J gene end by 8 bases; junction bases not matched to a gene: 8.

This clone was detected a few times. The gene calls are TRBV7-3 and TRBJ2-1, with TRBD1 matching over 9 bases. This CDR3 has 15 residues. The J segment lost 6 bases and the V segment lost 1 base, leaving 4 bases of the junction unmatched. Germline V gives CDR1 SGHTA, CDR2 FQGTGA. The CDR3 DNA follows: TGTGCCAGCAGCTTAAGGGACAGGGACCCCAATGAGCAGTTCTTC. The encoded protein is CASSLRDRDPNEQFF. Complete variable domain (other parts from reference TRBV7-3 and TRBJ2-1): GAGVSQTPSNKVTEKGKYVELRCDPISGHTALYWYRQSLGQGPEFLIYFQGTGAADDSGLPNDRFFAVRPEGSVSTLKIQRTERGDSAVYLCASSLRDRDPNEQFFGPGTRLTVL.

This clone was found many times. The chain has TRBV28 and TRBJ2-7; possibly TRBD2 for D (6 bases). CDR3 length equals 12 residues. V was shortened by 4 bases and J by 7 bases, with 11 bases between the two germline ends. CDR1 and CDR2 (germline): MDHEN, SYDVKM. The CDR3 loop is CASSSGGFEQYF. Written as DNA, the CDR3 is TGTGCCAGCAGTTCTGGAGGGTTTGAGCAGTACTTC.

This clone was recorded many times. This chain joins TRBV5-6 and TRBJ1-5; 11 positions agree with TRBD1. The V segment lost 3 bases and the J segment 2 bases; nucleotides outside the gene matches: 7. CDR1 and CDR2 from the germline V gene are SGHDT and YYEEEE. This CDR3 region has 17 residues. CDR3 DNA sequence: TGTGCCAGCAGCTCGGACAGGGGGCGGACGGGCAATCAGCCCCAGCATTTT. Amino acids: CASSSDRGRTGNQPQHF.